This T cell receptor beta chain was sequenced during a study of blood T cell repertoires in COVID-19. V dropped 6 bases and J dropped 3; count of bases not matched to a gene: 13. The CDR3 is 16 amino acids. Germline V gene lookup returns CDR1 MDHEN and CDR2 SYDVKM. This clone has only one observation. Libraries were prepared by immunoSEQ multiplex PCR; TCRdb keeps only in-frame clonotypes and omits some of them. The table has 200,000 to 300,000 clones, roughly 86% seen once. The rearrangement joins TRBV28 to TRBJ2-7, with 8 nucleotides matching TRBD2. The sequence came from a human donor in a cohort sampled during active COVID-19. The sequenced sample was peripheral blood. This CDR3 is CASSTASAGAYYEQYF. The CDR3 DNA sequence: TGTGCCAGCAGCACAGCCTCAGCGGGAGCCTACTACGAGCAGTACTTC.